The source of this T cell receptor (beta chain) is a study of vaccination effects on CD4 cells after COVID-19. Study-level background: Vaccination followed sampling of two convalescent patients by 16 days and one week respectively.

Clones were sequenced by immunoSEQ multiplex PCR, and TCRdb holds only the in-frame ones, with some missing. The sample gives roughly 24,000 clones, around 76% of which show up once; 16% is in the top ten. This clone was seen more than once but under ten times. Its target is not known. Within the ViraFEST assay, antigen-specific CD4+ T cells underwent expansion with viral peptide pools prior to sequencing. Culture lasted around eleven days before CD4+ T cell isolation. The infection with SARS-CoV-2 (confirmed by PCR) occurred in this person between March and December 2020. Half-medium replacement with IL-2 medium occurred on days 3 and 7. The V segment lost 3 bases and the J segment 8 bases; nucleotides outside the gene matches: 2. The CDR3 loop spans 14 amino acids. Germline CDR1 reads LGHNA; CDR2 reads YSLEER.

The TCR originated in a human donor who had a prior SARS-CoV-2 infection. This chain uses TRBV4-3 with TRBJ1-6, with 9 bases that match TRBD1. The sequenced sample was CD4+ T cells from PBMCs cultured with SARS-CoV-2 spike peptides, obtained before COVID-19 vaccination. This CDR3 is CASSHDRGDSPLHF. The CDR3 DNA reads as TGCGCCAGCAGCCATGACAGGGGGGATTCACCCCTCCACTTT.